The source of this T cell receptor beta chain is a study of OX40 agonist ivuxolimab in advanced cancers. Study overall: Cohort: approximately 83% men, mean age around 55, aged roughly 23 to 79. Of the participants, approximately 40% had some prior anti-PD-1, anti-PD-L1 or anti-CTLA-4 therapy, which was allowed. Among those treated, three patients had partial responses, one with hepatocellular carcinoma and two with cutaneous melanoma. Regarding the study as a whole: Clonal expansion among partial responders at 0.1-3.0 mg/kg ranked near the lowest.

The CDR3 runs 17 residues. V shed 2 bases and J shed 6 bases, with 21 bases lying between them. The germline gives CDR1 MGHRA, CDR2 YSYEKL. As for this clone: The antigen remains undetermined.

Sequencing used immunoSEQ multiplex PCR; TCRdb keeps in-frame clones, though not all of them. The table has about 64,000 clones, less than 95% seen once. Sample: CD4+ or CD8+ T cells sorted from blood, taken in a trial of the OX40 agonist ivuxolimab. The chain recombines TRBV4-1 with TRBJ2-3; perhaps TRBD1 as D (5 bases). The clonotype originates from an adult with an advanced solid tumor such as melanoma, head and neck, liver or kidney cancer. For the CDR3, the DNA is TGCGCCAGCAGCCAAACCCCCGCCAGGGAAAAAGGGGATACGCAGTATTTT. Translated: CASSQTPAREKGDTQYF.